These T cell receptor beta chains were read from a single sample in a study of blood T cell repertoires in COVID-19. The repertoire was sequenced with immunoSEQ multiplex PCR; TCRdb's copy has only in-frame clones and lacks some. Of approximately 250,000 clones listed, over 80% are singletons. The sample comprised peripheral blood. The receptors come from a woman in her sixties or seventies with COVID-19, enrolled during active disease. The CDR3 runs from the conserved cysteine through the conserved F or W. The D gene is left open where the match is weak. Size is stated for part of the rows, as once, few or many counts, or as a class when the clone is expanded.

j_gene | d_gene | v_gene | abundance | CDR3nt | CDR3aa
TRBJ1-2 | NA | TRBV28 | NA | TGTGCCAGCAGCCCTGAGGGAACAGGGATAGCTGGCTACACCTTC | CASSPEGTGIAGYTF
TRBJ1-3 | NA | TRBV3-1/TRBV3-2 | NA | TGTGCCAGCAGCCATTACAGGGTTGGGATCTCTGGAAACACCATATATTTT | CASSHYRVGISGNTIYF
TRBJ1-2 | TRBD1 | TRBV6-5 | NA | TGTGCCAGCAGGAACCGGGGACAGGTGGTACCTACTCTCTTC | CASRNRGQVVPTLF
TRBJ1-1 | NA | TRBV5-5 | NA | TGTGCCAGCAGCACCGTTTCCGACACAGGCGCTTTCTTT | CASSTVSDTGAFF
TRBJ2-1 | TRBD2 | TRBV5-1 | NA | TGCGCCAGCAGCTTGGCCGGGACTAGCGGGTACGGTGAGCAGTTCTTC | CASSLAGTSGYGEQFF
TRBJ1-6 | TRBD1 | TRBV11-3 | once | TGTGCCAGCAGCACCGGGACAGGATTTACCTCCTATAATTCACCCCTCCACTTT | CASSTGTGFTSYNSPLHF
TRBJ2-1 | NA | TRBV28 | NA | TGTGCCAGCAGTTTATTTCCTATGTCCTACAATGAGCAGTTCTTC | CASSLFPMSYNEQFF
TRBJ2-7 | TRBD1 | TRBV2 | NA | TGTGCCAGCAGTGTACACCGGGACAGGGCAATCGAGCAGTACTTC | CASSVHRDRAIEQYF
TRBJ1-4 | NA | TRBV5-8 | NA | TGTGCCAGCAGCTCCATTCAAGGGAGCGTTAATGAAAAACTGTTTTTT | CASSSIQGSVNEKLFF
TRBJ2-7 | TRBD2 | TRBV5-1 | NA | TGCGCCAGCAGCTTGTTCCTAGCGGGAGGAATATCCTACGAGCAGTACTTC | CASSLFLAGGISYEQYF
TRBJ1-2 | NA | TRBV2 | NA | TGTGCCAGCAGTCCAATTAGGGGGGGCGAGTATGGCTACACCTTC | CASSPIRGGEYGYTF
TRBJ1-2 | NA | TRBV2 | NA | TGTGCCAGCAGTCCTCAGACAGAACGTTTGGGCTACACCTTC | CASSPQTERLGYTF
TRBJ2-5 | NA | TRBV28 | NA | TGTGCCAGCAGTCTGGGGAGGCAAGAGACCCAGTACTTC | CASSLGRQETQYF
TRBJ2-1 | NA | TRBV6-2/TRBV6-3 | NA | TGTGCCAGCAGCAGACCTAGCAGAAGCTCCTACAATGAGCAGTTCTTC | CASSRPSRSSYNEQFF
TRBJ1-5 | NA | TRBV19 | NA | TGTGCCAGTAGTATAAGGGTTGGACAGAGCGTTAATCAGCCCCAGCATTTT | CASSIRVGQSVNQPQHF
TRBJ2-1 | TRBD1 | TRBV11-3 | NA | TGTGCCAGCAGCTCACACCGTGGACAGGCGAAGCAGTTCTTC | CASSSHRGQAKQFF
TRBJ2-7 | TRBD1 | TRBV6-2/TRBV6-3 | NA | TGTGCCAGCAGCCGTGGGACAGGGCCGAACGAGCAGTACTTC | CASSRGTGPNEQYF
TRBJ2-2 | TRBD2 | TRBV11-3 | NA | TGTGCCAGCCGTCTAGCGGGAGGGTACACCGGGGAGCTGTTTTTT | CASRLAGGYTGELFF
TRBJ2-3 | NA | TRBV3-1/TRBV3-2 | NA | TGTGCCAGCAGCCAAACCGGGATTAGCACAGATACGCAGTATTTT | CASSQTGISTDTQYF
TRBJ2-7 | NA | TRBV5-6 | few | TGTGCCAGCTGGACCCTCACAGGGGAGGTTTACGAGCAGTACTTC | CASWTLTGEVYEQYF
TRBJ2-6 | NA | TRBV6-5 | NA | TGTGCCACGGGACAAAACTCTGGGGCCAACGTCCTGACTTTC | CATGQNSGANVLTF
TRBJ2-3 | TRBD1 | TRBV3-1/TRBV3-2 | NA | TGTGCCAGCAGCCGGGACAGGGGCAGGGGAGATACGCAGTATTTT | CASSRDRGRGDTQYF
TRBJ1-5 | TRBD1 | TRBV15 | NA | TGTGCCACCAGCCGGGACAGGGTCAATCAGCCCCAGCATTTT | CATSRDRVNQPQHF
TRBJ2-3 | TRBD2 | TRBV6-5 | NA | TGTGCCAGCAGAAAAGGGAGGGCAGATACGCAGTATTTT | CASRKGRADTQYF
TRBJ1-1 | NA | TRBV28 | NA | TGTGCCAGCAGGCAACAGGGTGAGACTGAAGCTTTCTTT | CASRQQGETEAFF
TRBJ1-5 | NA | TRBV6-2/TRBV6-3 | NA | TGTGCCAGCAGTTCCTCCATGACAGGCTACAATCAGCCCCAGCATTTT | CASSSSMTGYNQPQHF
TRBJ2-1 | TRBD1 | TRBV24-1 | NA | TGTGCCACCAGTGAGCCCGGGACAGGAGGGGTGAGCTCCTACAATGAGCAGTTCTTC | CATSEPGTGGVSSYNEQFF
TRBJ2-4 | TRBD2 | TRBV7-2 | NA | TGTGCCAGCAGCCCTCTAGCGGGAGGGAGAAACATTCAGTACTTC | CASSPLAGGRNIQYF
TRBJ1-1 | NA | TRBV20-1 | few | TGCAGTGCTAGTCGCCAGACTGAAGCTTTCTTT | CSASRQTEAFF
TRBJ1-1 | NA | TRBV14 | NA | TGTGCCAGCAGCCCCTCAGCGGGGGCGGCTGAAGCTTTCTTT | CASSPSAGAAEAFF
TRBJ2-7 | NA | TRBV20-1 | NA | TGCAGTGCCGGCAGGGTGGGGGAGCAGTACTTC | CSAGRVGEQYF
TRBJ1-6 | NA | TRBV27 | NA | TGTGCCAGCAGCAGACAGGCCTATGATAATTCACCCCTCCACTTT | CASSRQAYDNSPLHF
TRBJ2-7 | TRBD1 | TRBV19 | NA | TGTGCCAGTAGATCCCCATGGGGACAGGGCTACGAGCAGTACTTC | CASRSPWGQGYEQYF
TRBJ2-5 | TRBD1 | TRBV11-2 | NA | TGTGCCAGCAGGACAGGGGGTGGAGAGACCCAGTACTTC | CASRTGGGETQYF
TRBJ1-1 | NA | TRBV12-5 | NA | TGTGCTAGTGGTTTGGACGGGGGGAACACTGAAGCTTTCTTT | CASGLDGGNTEAFF
TRBJ2-7 | TRBD1 | TRBV3-1/TRBV3-2 | NA | TGTGCCAGCAGCCAAGAAAGGGACAGGGTTTTCGACGAGCAGTACTTC | CASSQERDRVFDEQYF
TRBJ1-5 | NA | TRBV19 | many | TGTGCCAGTAAGGCCGCCGAGGCCCATCAGCCCCAGCATTTT | CASKAAEAHQPQHF
TRBJ2-7 | TRBD1 | TRBV5-1 | NA | TGCGCCAGCAGCCCTCAAGCCGGGACAGGGGATTACGAGCAGTACTTC | CASSPQAGTGDYEQYF
TRBJ2-7 | NA | TRBV6-5 | NA | TGTGCCAGCTCCCTGGCAGCGGCTTACTTCTACGAGCAGTACTTC | CASSLAAAYFYEQYF
TRBJ1-5 | NA | TRBV19 | NA | TGTGCCAGTAGCCTCGGAGTGCAGGGTCAGCCCCAGCATTTT | CASSLGVQGQPQHF
TRBJ1-4 | NA | TRBV4-1 | NA | TGCGCCAGCAGCCAACAACAGGGTAACAGTGAAAAACTGTTTTTT | CASSQQQGNSEKLFF
TRBJ2-7 | TRBD1 | TRBV30 | NA | TGTGCCTGGAGTCCCATTAGACAGGGGAGGTCCCACGAGCAGTACTTC | CAWSPIRQGRSHEQYF
TRBJ2-5 | NA | TRBV18 | NA | TGTGCCAGCTCACCATTGGCAGGGGAACGAGAGACCCAGTACTTC | CASSPLAGERETQYF
TRBJ1-4 | NA | TRBV30 | few | TGTGCCTGGAACCCGGCGGGCTCGTTTAAGGGTAATGAAAAACTGTTTTTT | CAWNPAGSFKGNEKLFF
TRBJ1-2 | NA | TRBV24-1 | NA | TGTGCCACCAGTGGTTGGCAGTTAAACTATGGCTACACCTTC | CATSGWQLNYGYTF
TRBJ2-7 | TRBD1 | TRBV28 | NA | TGTGCCAGCAGTGCCCCCGGGACAGTCTCCTACGAGCAGTACTTC | CASSAPGTVSYEQYF